These 13 T cell receptor beta chains share one sample of origin, sequenced in a study of blood T cell repertoires in COVID-19. Assay used: immunoSEQ multiplex PCR; TCRdb lists only in-frame clones, some missing. Altogether roughly 700,000 clones are present, approximately 90% being singletons, with the ten largest covering under 0.3%. Specimen: peripheral blood. The origin of the receptors is a woman aged 18-29 years with acute or convalescent COVID-19.

This chain uses TRBV6-4 with TRBJ1-1; TRBD1 matches 8 bases. From germline, CDR1 is MRHNA and CDR2 SNTAGT. The length of the CDR3 is 14 residues. V gave up 5 bases and J gave up 5 bases; unmatched junction bases: 7. The CDR3 DNA reads TGTGCCAGCAGTCCAGAGACAGGGGCTACTGAAGCTTTCTTT. This codes for CASSPETGATEAFF.

V and J are TRBV19 and TRBJ1-2; D is uncertain. V dropped 0 bases and J dropped 3 bases, with 11 bases sitting between them. Germline-derived CDR1 and CDR2 are LNHDA and SQIVND (reference sequence). The CDR3 is made up of 15 amino acids. In nucleotides, the CDR3 is TGTGCCAGTAGTATAGACCGACGGGATTACTATGGCTACACCTTC. Its translation: CASSIDRRDYYGYTF.

This clone has only one observation. The rearrangement joins TRBV12-3 or TRBV12-4 to TRBJ1-2; 9 bases agree with TRBD1. The junction had 3 bases not matched to a gene; V was cut back by 5 bases and J by 8 bases. CDR3 size: 12 residues. CDR3 residues: CASSTGGWGYTF. The CDR3 DNA reads as TGTGCCAGCAGTACAGGGGGCTGGGGCTACACCTTC.

J is TRBJ1-2 and V is TRBV5-1; D possibly corresponds to TRBD1 (6 bases). Per the germline V gene, CDR1 is SGHRS and CDR2 is YFSETQ. This CDR3 comprises 13 residues. Trimming pared 2 bases from V and 7 bases from J, leaving 12 bases between. In nucleotides, the CDR3 is TGCGCCAGCAGCTTAGTACAGGGTAGTGGCTACACCTTC. This encodes CASSLVQGSGYTF.

V and J are TRBV3-1 (or the pseudogene TRBV3-2) and TRBJ1-2; D call uncertain. CDR1 is LGHDT and CDR2 is YNNKEL in the germline V gene (reference sequence). The CDR3 spans 15 residues. Deletions cut 2 bases from V and 6 bases from J, with 16 bases between. The CDR3 reads CASSQNWAVTHGYTF. Here the CDR3 DNA reads TGTGCCAGCAGCCAAAACTGGGCAGTAACCCATGGCTACACCTTC.

The count of this clone is one. The chain joins TRBV5-1 to TRBJ2-2, with 8 positions matching TRBD2. The CDR3 is 16 residues long. V trimming: 4 bases; J trimming: 4 bases; junction bases outside the gene matches: 9. Germline V lookup: CDR1 SGHRS, CDR2 YFSETQ. In nucleotides, the CDR3 is TGCGCCAGCAGCAAAGGAACTAGCGGATCCACCGGGGAGCTGTTTTTT. Protein sequence: CASSKGTSGSTGELFF.

The chain uses TRBV19 and TRBJ2-5, with TRBD1 matching 11 bases. This CDR3 spans 15 amino acids. Germline CDR1 is LNHDA and CDR2 is SQIVND (reference sequence). J lost 5 bases, V lost 5 bases, and 7 bases had no gene match. CDR3 DNA sequence: TGTGCCAGTAGTGATAGGACAGGGGGCTGGGAGACCCAGTACTTC. It encodes CASSDRTGGWETQYF.

This clone was found once. The chain is built from TRBV4-2 and TRBJ2-4; the D gene is possibly TRBD2 (7 bases). Germline assignment: CDR1 LGHNA and CDR2 YNFKEQ. V was clipped by 0 bases and J by 0 bases, with 12 bases between them. The CDR3 covers 17 residues. This CDR3 reads CASSQEAGDIAKNIQYF. Written as DNA, the CDR3 is TGTGCCAGCAGCCAAGAGGCGGGGGACATAGCCAAAAACATTCAGTACTTC.

CDR3 DNA sequence: TGTGCCAGCAGCTTAGAGCCAGGGATGAACACTGAAGCTTTCTTT. It yields the protein CASSLEPGMNTEAFF. The V call is TRBV13, the J call TRBJ1-1; D is possibly TRBD1 (5 bases). CDR3 size: 15 residues. Trimming took 1 base from V and 0 from J, leaving 9 bases between them. In germline, CDR1 is PRHDT, CDR2 FYEKMQ (reference sequence).

The CDR3 DNA is TGTGCCAGCTCACCGGCACAGGGGGACGAGCAGTACTTC. Translated, it gives CASSPAQGDEQYF. The chain has TRBV18 and TRBJ2-7; 8 bases are shared with TRBD1. The germline gives CDR1 KGHSH, CDR2 LQKENI. The CDR3 length is 13 residues. Trimming at V came to 3 bases and at J to 5 bases, leaving 3 bases not matched to a gene.

This rearrangement joins TRBV4-1 to TRBJ2-1; no reliable D call. Trimming removed 4 bases from V and 0 bases from J, with 7 bases in between. The germline gives CDR1 MGHRA, CDR2 YSYEKL. This CDR3 has 14 amino acids. The CDR3 is CASSPGTSYNEQFF. As DNA, the CDR3 is TGCGCCAGCAGCCCGGGTACCTCCTACAATGAGCAGTTCTTC.

This chain connects TRBV7-2 to TRBJ1-1; no reliable D call. Trimming removed 2 bases at V and 1 base at J, with 8 bases between. Germline lookup yields CDR1 SGHTA and CDR2 FQGNSA. This CDR3 has 14 amino acids. CDR3 sequence: CASSLTPGNTEAFF. The CDR3 bases are TGTGCCAGCAGCTTAACCCCCGGGAACACTGAAGCTTTCTTT.

The chain carries TRBV7-9 and TRBJ2-3; 8 nucleotides align to TRBD2. This CDR3 has 18 residues. CDR1 SEHNR and CDR2 FQNEAQ come from the germline V gene (reference sequence). The trim removed 1 base at V and 5 bases at J, leaving 14 bases unmatched. CDR3 protein: CASSLGGSGGFQGDTQYF. The CDR3, as DNA: TGTGCCAGCAGCTTAGGAGGCAGCGGGGGCTTCCAGGGAGATACGCAGTATTTT.